The entry below describes one T cell receptor beta chain. The CDR3 consists of 13 residues. From germline, CDR1 is SGHNT and CDR2 YENEEA. Trimming pared 1 base from V and 3 bases from J, leaving 4 bases between. The data belong to a study of OX40 agonist ivuxolimab in advanced cancers. Produced via immunoSEQ multiplex PCR; TCRdb's table is partial and in-frame only. This table holds about 34,000 clones, over 75% found once. The V and J genes are TRBV11-3 and TRBJ1-5; D uncertain. The material was CD4+ or CD8+ T cells sorted from blood, obtained in a trial of the OX40 agonist ivuxolimab. The receptor was derived from an adult with an advanced solid tumor such as melanoma, head and neck, liver or kidney cancer. This CDR3 reads CASSLGLNQPQHF. The CDR3 region has the DNA TGTGCCAGCAGCTTAGGGCTCAATCAGCCCCAGCATTTT.